A single sample is the source of the 14 T cell receptor beta chains below, sequenced in a study of cytomegalovirus exposure and HLA in healthy donors. A multiplex PCR was run with 60 Vbeta primers and 13 Jbeta primers. TCRdb's table, derived via immunoSEQ multiplex PCR, lists solely in-frame clones and lacks some. The sample consists of approximately 100,000 clones, around 85% of them appearing once. Sequencing was carried out using PBMCs. The receptors stem from a man aged 25 to 45 in good health and CMV-seronegative.

The chain employs TRBV7-8 and TRBJ1-5; weak D call: TRBD1 (5 bases). CDR1 SGHVS and CDR2 FQNEAQ come from the germline V gene. Trimming shortened V by 5 bases and J by 2 bases, and 13 bases separated the two germline ends. The CDR3 covers 15 residues. Here the CDR3 DNA reads TGTGCCAGCAGCAAGAAAGAGACAGGCAATCAGCCCCAGCATTTT. It codes for CASSKKETGNQPQHF.

The J gene is TRBJ1-2, the V gene TRBV5-1; 9 nucleotides line up with TRBD1. The germline V gene has CDR1 SGHRS and CDR2 YFSETQ. The CDR3 is 14 residues long. The V and J ends lost 0 bases and 4 bases, in that order; junction bases with no gene match: 1. In nucleotides, the CDR3 is TGCGCCAGCAGCTTGGGACAGGGGGTCTATGGCTACACCTTC. Its protein is CASSLGQGVYGYTF.

Concerning this clone: In the same sample, other DNA sequences code for this CDR3. This chain connects TRBV4-1 to TRBJ2-7; tentative D call: TRBD1 (5 bases). There are 15 residues in the CDR3. CDR1 MGHRA and CDR2 YSYEKL come from the germline V gene. Between the trimmed V and J ends, which lost 1 base and 2 bases, there was a span of 12 bases. The CDR3 region is CASSQGGTGTYEQYF. In DNA form, the CDR3 reads TGCGCCAGCAGCCAAGGGGGTACAGGAACCTACGAGCAGTACTTC.

For the CDR3, the DNA is TGCGCCAGCAGCTTGGGAGGGGGCAGGTACAATGAGCAGTTCTTC. It translates to CASSLGGGRYNEQFF. This chain joins TRBV5-1 and TRBJ2-1, with 7 bases lining up with TRBD1. The CDR3 is made up of 15 amino acids. The V segment lost 0 bases and the J segment 4 bases; nucleotides outside the gene matches: 4. Germline CDR1 reads SGHRS; CDR2 reads YFSETQ. The whole variable domain, filled in from reference TRBV5-1 and TRBJ2-1, reads KAGVTQTPRYLIKTRGQQVTLSCSPISGHRSVSWYQQTPGQGLQFLFEYFSETQRNKGNFPGRFSGRQFSNSRSEMNVSTLELGDSALYLCASSLGGGRYNEQFFGPGTRLTVL.

The V call is TRBV5-1, the J call TRBJ1-1; possibly TRBD1 for D (6 bases). Germline assignment: CDR1 SGHRS and CDR2 YFSETQ. The CDR3 sequence is 15 residues long. The V end was cut by 4 bases, the J end by 1 base, with 14 bases between. The CDR3 bases are TGCGCCAGCAGCATGGGAGGGGGACCGAACACTGAAGCTTTCTTT. It specifies CASSMGGGPNTEAFF.

The rearrangement uses TRBV9 and TRBJ2-3; 7 bases match TRBD2. The V gene end was trimmed by 0 bases and the J gene end by 3 bases; junction bases not matched to a gene: 4. The length of the CDR3 is 15 residues. Germline-derived CDR1 and CDR2 are SGDLS and YYNGEE. The CDR3 is CASSVEGRDTDTQYF. CDR3 nucleotides: TGTGCCAGCAGCGTAGAGGGGAGGGATACAGATACGCAGTATTTT.

The rearrangement uses TRBV7-9 and TRBJ1-4, with 9 bases lining up with TRBD1. The CDR3 totals 15 residues. Germline V gives CDR1 SEHNR, CDR2 FQNEAQ (reference sequence). Trimming cost V 5 bases and J 7 bases; bases outside gene matches: 8. In nucleotides, the CDR3 is TGTGCCAGCAGCCCGCCGGGACAGGGTAGTGAAAAACTGTTTTTT. Translated, it gives CASSPPGQGSEKLFF.

The chain is built from TRBV4-2 and TRBJ2-3, with 7 bases aligning to TRBD1. With V trimmed by 4 bases and J by 0 bases, 7 bases remained unmatched. Germline CDR1 reads LGHNA; CDR2 reads YNFKEQ. CDR3 length: 16 amino acids. DNA for the CDR3: TGTGCCAGCAGCCCCGGGACAGCCAGAAGCACAGATACGCAGTATTTT. This sequence encodes CASSPGTARSTDTQYF.

The table lists this clone with a count of one. The V call is TRBV5-4, the J call TRBJ2-7; D perhaps matches TRBD1 (6 bases). Germline CDR1 is SGHNT and CDR2 is YYREEE (reference sequence). This CDR3 is built from 13 residues. Deletions cut 0 bases from V and 5 bases from J, with 9 bases between. CDR3 region: CASSLAGANEQYF. In DNA, the CDR3 is TGTGCCAGCAGCTTGGCAGGGGCAAACGAGCAGTACTTC.

The rearrangement links TRBV28 to TRBJ2-5, with 11 bases fitting TRBD2. Per the germline V gene, CDR1 is MDHEN and CDR2 is SYDVKM. This CDR3 comprises 17 residues. The V and J ends lost 3 bases and 0 bases, in that order; junction bases with no gene match: 6. The CDR3 sequence is CASSFSTSGMYQETQYF. The CDR3 DNA follows: TGTGCCAGCAGTTTTTCGACTAGCGGGATGTACCAAGAGACCCAGTACTTC.

The chain joins TRBV30 to TRBJ2-3, with D hard to call. Trimming cost V 1 base and J 2 bases, with 13 bases left between them. From germline, CDR1 is GTSNPN and CDR2 SVGIG (reference sequence). The CDR3 runs to 15 residues. The CDR3 is CAWSAKARATDTQYF. The CDR3, as DNA: TGTGCCTGGAGTGCCAAAGCGAGAGCCACAGATACGCAGTATTTT.

This clone showed up just once. This chain uses TRBV2 with TRBJ1-1; D call uncertain. CDR3 length equals 13 residues. V gave up 7 bases and J gave up 0 bases, with 9 bases separating them. Germline assignment: CDR1 SNHLY and CDR2 FYNNEI. The CDR3 loop is CASTWLMNTEAFF. CDR3 coding DNA: TGTGCCAGCACCTGGCTTATGAACACTGAAGCTTTCTTT.

The CDR3: CASSYGTGGLAFF. CDR3 in DNA: TGTGCCAGCAGTTACGGGACAGGGGGCTTGGCTTTCTTT. J is TRBJ1-1 and V is TRBV6-5; the match to TRBD1 covers 12 bases. This CDR3 has 13 residues. J gave up 11 bases and V 2 bases, and 3 bases lay outside the gene matches. Germline assignment: CDR1 MNHEY and CDR2 SVGAGI.

The chain has TRBV5-4 and TRBJ2-2; 7 bases map to TRBD1. Trimming removed 6 bases from V and 1 base from J; junction bases left unmatched: 9. Per germline, CDR1 SGHNT and CDR2 YYREEE (reference sequence). This CDR3 is 16 amino acids long. For the CDR3, the DNA is TGTGCCAGCACAATTTTTGGGGACAGGAACACCGGGGAGCTGTTTTTT. Amino acids: CASTIFGDRNTGELFF.